This passage covers 15 T cell receptor beta chains from one sample sequenced in a study of blood T cell repertoires in COVID-19. Libraries were prepared by immunoSEQ multiplex PCR; TCRdb keeps only in-frame clonotypes and omits some of them. The table lists roughly 52,000 clones, about 83% of them singletons. Sequencing was carried out using peripheral blood. These receptors all stem from a man aged 45-65 years with acute or convalescent COVID-19.

On this clone itself: This sequence may be a read error, since a much larger clone differs from it by one base. The same CDR3 can be traced to other DNA sequences in this sample. V and J are TRBV27 and TRBJ2-6; tentatively, D is TRBD2 (7 bases). The CDR3 is made up of 17 amino acids. Trimming took off 4 bases at V and 4 bases at J, with 17 bases between the two ends. Looked up from germline, CDR1 is MNHEY and CDR2 is SMNVEV (reference sequence). The CDR3 here is CASSSAGAPSGANVLTF. Here the CDR3 DNA reads TGTGCCAGCAGTTCCGCGGGGGCCCCCTCGGGGGCCAACGTCCTGACTTTC.

This clone was counted ten times or more. The chain carries TRBV6-2 or TRBV6-3 and TRBJ2-3; 14 positions agree with TRBD2. In germline, CDR1 is MNHEY, CDR2 SVGEGT. The ends lost 2 bases at V and 3 bases at J; junction bases unmatched: 4. The CDR3 sequence is 17 residues long. The CDR3 nucleotides are TGTGCCAGCAGTTACCCGACTAGCGGGGGGGCGACAGATACGCAGTATTTT. It codes for CASSYPTSGGATDTQYF.

The chain joins TRBV10-3 to TRBJ2-1; 7 bases line up with TRBD2. The germline V gene encodes CDR1 ENHRY and CDR2 SYGVKD. This CDR3 region has 14 residues. Trimming removed 1 base from V and 5 bases from J; junction bases left unmatched: 2. The CDR3 DNA reads TGTGCCATCAGTGAGTATCTAGCGGACAATGAGCAGTTCTTC. It specifies CAISEYLADNEQFF.

The rearrangement links TRBV5-6 to TRBJ1-2; no firm D call. Germline CDR1 and CDR2: SGHDT and YYEEEE. Trimming pared 0 bases from V and 1 base from J, leaving 10 bases between. This CDR3 region has 15 residues. CDR3 region: CASSLGGRNNYGYTF. DNA for the CDR3: TGTGCCAGCAGCTTGGGAGGGCGGAATAACTATGGCTACACCTTC.

CDR3 loop: CASSERQAAGNTIYF. Here the CDR3 DNA reads TGCGCCAGCAGCGAGAGACAGGCAGCTGGAAACACCATATATTTT. V usage is TRBV5-1 and J usage is TRBJ1-3; a possible D gene is TRBD1 (6 bases). The germline V gene encodes CDR1 SGHRS and CDR2 YFSETQ. Trimming removed 4 bases from V and 2 bases from J, with 13 bases in between. There are 15 residues in the CDR3. Full variable domain (remainder filled in from reference TRBV5-1 and TRBJ1-3): KAGVTQTPRYLIKTRGQQVTLSCSPISGHRSVSWYQQTPGQGLQFLFEYFSETQRNKGNFPGRFSGRQFSNSRSEMNVSTLELGDSALYLCASSERQAAGNTIYFGEGSWLTVV.

The genes are TRBV18 and TRBJ2-7; 8 bases match TRBD1. The V gene end was trimmed by 6 bases and the J gene end by 6 bases; junction bases not matched to a gene: 10. CDR1 and CDR2 (germline): KGHSH, LQKENI. The CDR3 spans 14 residues. The CDR3 sequence: CASSPRTGRCEQYF. CDR3 nucleotides: TGTGCCAGCTCGCCCCGGACAGGGCGATGCGAGCAGTACTTC.

This clone was counted only a few times. The V and J genes are TRBV19 and TRBJ1-2, with D possibly being TRBD1 (6 bases). Germline V gene data show CDR1 as LNHDA and CDR2 as SQIVND (reference sequence). With 9 bases removed from V and 7 bases from J, the gap between germline ends came to 21 bases. The CDR3 has 14 amino acids. CDR3 DNA: TGTGCCAGCTTCCTGCTGACAGGTCGTGGTGGCTACACCTTC. Protein: CASFLLTGRGGYTF.

The rearrangement uses TRBV5-1 and TRBJ2-5; D perhaps matches TRBD1 (5 bases). Germline V gene sequence: CDR1 SGHRS, CDR2 YFSETQ. CDR3 length: 15 amino acids. V lost 0 bases and J 5 bases, leaving 14 bases between the germline ends. The CDR3 protein is CASSLDWGVTETQYF. For the CDR3, the DNA is TGCGCCAGCAGCTTGGATTGGGGCGTTACGGAGACCCAGTACTTC.

This clone was seen once. The chain carries TRBV5-4 and TRBJ1-5; 7 bases are a match to TRBD1. The germline gives CDR1 SGHNT, CDR2 YYREEE (reference sequence). Trimming at V came to 0 bases and at J to 6 bases, leaving 0 bases not matched to a gene. The CDR3 length is 13 residues. The CDR3 nucleotides are TGTGCCAGCAGCTTGGCAGGGGGTCAGCCCCAGCATTTT. This encodes CASSLAGGQPQHF.

This chain connects TRBV19 to TRBJ1-5; D is ambiguous. Germline CDR1 reads LNHDA; CDR2 reads SQIVND (reference sequence). CDR3 length: 14 residues. V was cut by 3 bases and J by 5 bases, with 11 bases left in between. The CDR3 spells CASSMENTHQPQHF. CDR3 DNA sequence: TGTGCCAGTAGTATGGAGAACACCCATCAGCCCCAGCATTTT.

The chain carries TRBV18 and TRBJ1-1; D ambiguous. The CDR3 length is 14 residues. Germline V gives CDR1 KGHSH, CDR2 LQKENI. V was clipped by 3 bases and J by 0 bases, with 8 bases between them. CDR3 coding DNA: TGTGCCAGCTCACCCGGGGAGGTGAACACTGAAGCTTTCTTT. Translated: CASSPGEVNTEAFF.

DNA of the CDR3: TGTGCCAGCAGTGAAAGCGGGAGAGTCGAGCAGTACTTC. This sequence encodes CASSESGRVEQYF. The rearrangement links TRBV2 to TRBJ2-5; 8 nucleotides line up with TRBD2. The J call is uncertain, as TRBJ2-7 better fits the DNA end. Germline-derived CDR1 and CDR2 are SNHLY and FYNNEI. CDR3 length: 13 residues.

This clone showed up just once. This chain uses TRBV7-8 with TRBJ1-2; D is perhaps TRBD1 (5 bases). Trimming left V 6 bases short and J 7 bases short, with 18 bases between. CDR3 length: 14 residues. Germline values: CDR1 SGHVS, CDR2 FQNEAQ. The CDR3 region has the DNA TGTGCCAGCAGGGAGGGGCCAGGGCCGTTTGGCTACACCTTC. Its translation: CASREGPGPFGYTF.

The table lists this clone with a few counts. This chain links TRBV19 with TRBJ1-1; D ambiguous. This CDR3 is 14 amino acids long. V was pared by 7 bases and J by 0 bases, with 12 bases between. Germline V gene lookup returns CDR1 LNHDA and CDR2 SQIVND (reference sequence). DNA for the CDR3: TGTGCCAGTAATTCCCCTGGCATGAACACTGAAGCTTTCTTT. Its translation: CASNSPGMNTEAFF.

The chain has TRBV7-2 and TRBJ2-3, with D hard to call. CDR1 and CDR2 from the germline V gene are SGHTA and FQGNSA. V was pared by 1 base and J by 8 bases, with 10 bases between. The CDR3 runs to 13 residues. The CDR3 loop is CASSLVSVGTQYF. The DNA of the CDR3 is TGTGCCAGCAGCTTAGTTTCGGTCGGTACGCAGTATTTT.